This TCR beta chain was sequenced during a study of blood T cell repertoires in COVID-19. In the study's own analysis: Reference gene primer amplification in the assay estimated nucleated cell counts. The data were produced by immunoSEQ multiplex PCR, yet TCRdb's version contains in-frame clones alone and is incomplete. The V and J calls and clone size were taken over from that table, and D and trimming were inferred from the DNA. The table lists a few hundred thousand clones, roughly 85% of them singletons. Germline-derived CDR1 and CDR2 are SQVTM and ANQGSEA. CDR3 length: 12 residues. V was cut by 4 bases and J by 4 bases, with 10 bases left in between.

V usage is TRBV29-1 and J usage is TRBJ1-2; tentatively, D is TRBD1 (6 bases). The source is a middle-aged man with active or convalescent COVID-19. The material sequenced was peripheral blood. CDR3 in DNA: TGCAGCGTTGGGGAGGGGGGCTATGGCTACACCTTC. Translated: CSVGEGGYGYTF.